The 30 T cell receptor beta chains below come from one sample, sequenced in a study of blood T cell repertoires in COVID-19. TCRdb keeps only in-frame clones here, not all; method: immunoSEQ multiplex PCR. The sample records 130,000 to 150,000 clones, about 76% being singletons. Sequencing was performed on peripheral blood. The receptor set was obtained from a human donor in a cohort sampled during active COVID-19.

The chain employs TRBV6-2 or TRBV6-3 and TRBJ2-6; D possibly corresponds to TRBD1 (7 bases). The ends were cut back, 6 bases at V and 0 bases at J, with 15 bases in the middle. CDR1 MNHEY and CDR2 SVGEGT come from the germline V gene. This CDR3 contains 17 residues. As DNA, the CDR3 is TGTGCCAGCAGCCGCCCTCAGGGGGGCTCTGGGGCCAACGTCCTGACTTTC. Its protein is CASSRPQGGSGANVLTF.

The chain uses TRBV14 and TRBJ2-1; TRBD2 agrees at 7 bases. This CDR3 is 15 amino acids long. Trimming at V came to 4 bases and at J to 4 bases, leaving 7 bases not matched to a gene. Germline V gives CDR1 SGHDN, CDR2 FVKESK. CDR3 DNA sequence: TGTGCCAGCAGCCCTAGGACTAGTCCTTACAATGAGCAGTTCTTC. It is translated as CASSPRTSPYNEQFF. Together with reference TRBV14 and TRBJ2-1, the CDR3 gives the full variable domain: EAGVTQFPSHSVIEKGQTVTLRCDPISGHDNLYWYRRVMGKEIKFLLHFVKESKQDESGMPNNRFLAERTGGTYSTLKVQPAELEDSGVYFCASSPRTSPYNEQFFGPGTRLTVL.

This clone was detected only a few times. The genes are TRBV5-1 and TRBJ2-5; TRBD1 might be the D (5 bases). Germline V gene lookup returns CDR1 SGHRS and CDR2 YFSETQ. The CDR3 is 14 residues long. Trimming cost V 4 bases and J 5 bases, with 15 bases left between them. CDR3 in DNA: TGCGCCAGCAGCGGGCAGGGTGTTCGGGAGACCCAGTACTTC. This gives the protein CASSGQGVRETQYF.

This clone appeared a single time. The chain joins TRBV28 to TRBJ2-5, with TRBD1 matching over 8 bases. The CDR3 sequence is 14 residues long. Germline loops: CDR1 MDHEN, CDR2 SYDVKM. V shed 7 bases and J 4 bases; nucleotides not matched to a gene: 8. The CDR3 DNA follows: TGTGCCAGCACCGTTACAGGGGGAGGAGAGACCCAGTACTTC. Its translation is CASTVTGGGETQYF.

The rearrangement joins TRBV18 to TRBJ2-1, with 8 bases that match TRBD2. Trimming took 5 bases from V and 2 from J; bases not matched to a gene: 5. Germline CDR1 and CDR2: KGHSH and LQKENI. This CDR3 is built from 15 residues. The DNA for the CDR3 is TGTGCCAGCTCAAAAACTAGCGGAGCCTACAATGAGCAGTTCTTC. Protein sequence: CASSKTSGAYNEQFF.

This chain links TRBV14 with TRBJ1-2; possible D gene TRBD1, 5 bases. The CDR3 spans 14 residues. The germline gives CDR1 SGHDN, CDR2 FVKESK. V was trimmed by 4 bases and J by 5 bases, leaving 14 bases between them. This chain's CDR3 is CASSPGTNLYGYTF. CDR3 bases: TGTGCCAGCAGCCCAGGGACTAACCTGTATGGCTACACCTTC.

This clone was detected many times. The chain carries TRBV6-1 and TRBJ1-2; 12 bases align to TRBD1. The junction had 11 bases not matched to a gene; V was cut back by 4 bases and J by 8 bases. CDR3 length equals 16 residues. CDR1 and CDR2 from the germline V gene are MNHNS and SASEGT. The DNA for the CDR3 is TGTGCCAGCAGTGCCCTCCCGGGACAGGGGGCGAGAGGCTACACCTTC. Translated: CASSALPGQGARGYTF.

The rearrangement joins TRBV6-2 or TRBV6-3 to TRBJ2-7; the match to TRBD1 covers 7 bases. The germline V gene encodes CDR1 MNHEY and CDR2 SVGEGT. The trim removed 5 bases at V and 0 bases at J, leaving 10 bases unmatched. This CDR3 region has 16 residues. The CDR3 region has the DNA TGTGCCAGCAGTCACCCCCCGAGACAGGGCTCCTACGAGCAGTACTTC. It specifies CASSHPPRQGSYEQYF.

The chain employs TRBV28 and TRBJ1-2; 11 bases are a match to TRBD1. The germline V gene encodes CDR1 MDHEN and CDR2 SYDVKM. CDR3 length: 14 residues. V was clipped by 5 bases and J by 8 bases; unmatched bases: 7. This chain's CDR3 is CASSMDRGRGGYTF. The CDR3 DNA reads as TGTGCCAGCAGTATGGACAGGGGGCGGGGAGGCTACACCTTC.

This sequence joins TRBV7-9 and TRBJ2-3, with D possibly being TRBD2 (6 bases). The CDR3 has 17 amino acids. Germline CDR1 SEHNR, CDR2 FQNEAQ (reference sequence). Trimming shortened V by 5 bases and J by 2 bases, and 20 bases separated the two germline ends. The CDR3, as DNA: TGTGCCAGCAGCGCTAGGAAGGGGACTCGCCTCACAGATACGCAGTATTTT. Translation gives CASSARKGTRLTDTQYF.

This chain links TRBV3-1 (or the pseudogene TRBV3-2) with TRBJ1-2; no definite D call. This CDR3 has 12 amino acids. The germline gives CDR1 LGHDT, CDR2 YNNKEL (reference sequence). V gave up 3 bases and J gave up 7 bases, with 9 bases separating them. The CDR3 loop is CASSQLKLGYTF. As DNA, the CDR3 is TGTGCCAGCAGCCAGTTGAAACTTGGCTACACCTTC.

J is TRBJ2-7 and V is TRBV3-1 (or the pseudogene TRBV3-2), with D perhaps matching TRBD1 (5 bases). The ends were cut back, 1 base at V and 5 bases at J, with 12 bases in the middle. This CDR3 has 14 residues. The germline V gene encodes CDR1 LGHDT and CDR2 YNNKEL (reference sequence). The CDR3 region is CASSQVQGRDEQYF. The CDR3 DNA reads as TGTGCCAGCAGCCAAGTCCAGGGAAGGGACGAGCAGTACTTC.

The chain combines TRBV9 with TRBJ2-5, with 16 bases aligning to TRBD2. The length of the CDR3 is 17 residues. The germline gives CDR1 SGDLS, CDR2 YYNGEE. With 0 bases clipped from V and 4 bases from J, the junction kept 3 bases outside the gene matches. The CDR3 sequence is CASSVGGLAGGLETQYF. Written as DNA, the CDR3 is TGTGCCAGCAGCGTAGGGGGACTAGCGGGAGGGTTAGAGACCCAGTACTTC.

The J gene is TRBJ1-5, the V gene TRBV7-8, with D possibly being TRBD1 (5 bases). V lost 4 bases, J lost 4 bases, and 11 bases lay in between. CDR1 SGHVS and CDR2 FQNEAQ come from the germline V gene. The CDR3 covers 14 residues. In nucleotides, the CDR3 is TGTGCCAGCAGCTACGGGACTCTTAATCAGCCCCAGCATTTT. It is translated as CASSYGTLNQPQHF.

The CDR3 nucleotides are TGTGCCAGCAGCCCAGGGACAGGTGCGCATCAGCCCCAGCATTTT. As protein: CASSPGTGAHQPQHF. The chain is built from TRBV7-9 and TRBJ1-5, with 8 bases aligning to TRBD1. Losses at the gene ends were 5 bases for V and 5 bases for J; bases not matched to a gene: 8. The CDR3 is 15 residues long. Looked up from germline, CDR1 is SEHNR and CDR2 is FQNEAQ (reference sequence). The whole variable domain, remainder taken from reference TRBV7-9 and TRBJ1-5, is DTGVSQNPRHKITKRGQNVTFRCDPISEHNRLYWYRQTLGQGPEFLTYFQNEAQLEKSRLLSDRFSAERPKGSFSTLEIQRTEQGDSAMYLCASSPGTGAHQPQHFGDGTRLSIL.

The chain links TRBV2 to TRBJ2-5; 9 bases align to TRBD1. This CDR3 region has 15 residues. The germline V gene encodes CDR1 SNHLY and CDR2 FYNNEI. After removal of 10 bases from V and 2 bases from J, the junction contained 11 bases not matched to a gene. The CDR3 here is CATGAGTGWQETQYF. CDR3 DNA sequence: TGTGCCACCGGGGCCGGGACAGGGTGGCAAGAGACCCAGTACTTC.

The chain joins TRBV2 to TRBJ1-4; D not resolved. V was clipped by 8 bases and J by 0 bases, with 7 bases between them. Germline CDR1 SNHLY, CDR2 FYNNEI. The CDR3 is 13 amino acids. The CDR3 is CASLTTTNEKLFF. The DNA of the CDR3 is TGTGCCAGCTTAACTACAACTAATGAAAAACTGTTTTTT.

CDR3 DNA: TGTGCCAGCAGCCCCACCGGGATCTACGAGCAGTACTTC. Amino acid sequence: CASSPTGIYEQYF. This sequence joins TRBV7-2 and TRBJ2-7, with D possibly TRBD2 on 5 matching bases. Germline lookup yields CDR1 SGHTA and CDR2 FQGNSA. The CDR3 is made up of 13 amino acids. V shed 5 bases and J shed 3 bases, with 11 bases lying between them.

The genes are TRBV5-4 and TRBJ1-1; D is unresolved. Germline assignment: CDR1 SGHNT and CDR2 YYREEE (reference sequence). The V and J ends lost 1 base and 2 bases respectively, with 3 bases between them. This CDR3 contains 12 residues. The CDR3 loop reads CASSLQNTEAFF. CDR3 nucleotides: TGTGCCAGCAGCTTGCAAAACACTGAAGCTTTCTTT.

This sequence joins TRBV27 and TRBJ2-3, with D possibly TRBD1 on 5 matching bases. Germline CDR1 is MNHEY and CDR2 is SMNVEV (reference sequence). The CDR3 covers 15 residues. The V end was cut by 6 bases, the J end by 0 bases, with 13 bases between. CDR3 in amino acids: CASSDSNPSTDTQYF. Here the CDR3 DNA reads TGTGCCAGCAGCGACAGCAACCCTAGCACAGATACGCAGTATTTT.

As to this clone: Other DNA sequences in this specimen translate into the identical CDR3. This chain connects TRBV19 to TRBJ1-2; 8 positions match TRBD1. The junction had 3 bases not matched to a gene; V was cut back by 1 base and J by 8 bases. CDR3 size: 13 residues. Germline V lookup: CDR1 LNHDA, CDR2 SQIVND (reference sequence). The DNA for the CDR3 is TGTGCCAGTAGTATAGGGACAGGGTCGGGCTACACCTTC. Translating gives CASSIGTGSGYTF.

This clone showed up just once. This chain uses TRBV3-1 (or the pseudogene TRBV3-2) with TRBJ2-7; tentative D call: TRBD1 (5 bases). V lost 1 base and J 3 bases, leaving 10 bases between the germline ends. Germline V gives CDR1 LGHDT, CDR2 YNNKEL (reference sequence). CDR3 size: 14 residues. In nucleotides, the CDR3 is TGTGCCAGCAGCCAAGGGCAGGGCCACTACGAGCAGTACTTC. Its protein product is CASSQGQGHYEQYF.

DNA of the CDR3: TGTGCCAGCAGCTCAAGCGGGAGGGCTTACGAGCAGTACTTC. Translating gives CASSSSGRAYEQYF. This sequence joins TRBV6-2 or TRBV6-3 and TRBJ2-7; 10 nucleotides align to TRBD2. V was pared by 6 bases and J by 4 bases, with 6 bases of the junction left unmatched. This CDR3 is 14 amino acids long. The germline gives CDR1 MNHEY, CDR2 SVGEGT.

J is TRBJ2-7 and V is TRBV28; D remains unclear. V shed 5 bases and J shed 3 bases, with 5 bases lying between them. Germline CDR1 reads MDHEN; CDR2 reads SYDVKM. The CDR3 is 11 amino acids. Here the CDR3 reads CASSQNYEQYF. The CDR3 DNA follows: TGTGCCAGCAGTCAAAACTACGAGCAGTACTTC.

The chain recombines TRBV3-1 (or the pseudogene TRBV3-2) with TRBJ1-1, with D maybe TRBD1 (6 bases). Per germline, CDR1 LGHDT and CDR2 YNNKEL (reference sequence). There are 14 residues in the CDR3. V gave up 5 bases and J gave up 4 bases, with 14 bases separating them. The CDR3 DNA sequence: TGTGCCAGCAGCTGGGGGCGGGAGGGCACTGAAGCTTTCTTT. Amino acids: CASSWGREGTEAFF.

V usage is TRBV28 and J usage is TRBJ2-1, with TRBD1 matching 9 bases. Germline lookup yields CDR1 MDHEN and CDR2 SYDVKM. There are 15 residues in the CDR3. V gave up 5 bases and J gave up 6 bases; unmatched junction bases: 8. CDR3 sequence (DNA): TGTGCCAGCAGTCATGCCGGGACAGGGAGCAATGAGCAGTTCTTC. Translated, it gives CASSHAGTGSNEQFF.

CDR3 DNA sequence: TGCGCCAGCAGCTCGGGGACAGGGGGCGAGTACGAGCAGTACTTC. Translation gives CASSSGTGGEYEQYF. The V gene is TRBV5-1, the J gene TRBJ2-7, with 12 nucleotides matching TRBD1. CDR1 SGHRS and CDR2 YFSETQ come from the germline V gene. V lost 3 bases and J lost 4; bases outside the gene matches: 5. The CDR3 loop spans 15 amino acids.

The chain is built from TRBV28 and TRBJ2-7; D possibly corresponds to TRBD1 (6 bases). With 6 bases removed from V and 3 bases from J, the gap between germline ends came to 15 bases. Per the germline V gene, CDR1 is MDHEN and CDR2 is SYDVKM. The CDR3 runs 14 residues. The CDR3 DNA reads TGTGCCAGCAGCGGACAGAGAAGATACTACGAGCAGTACTTC. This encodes CASSGQRRYYEQYF.

DNA for the CDR3: TGTGCCAGCAGTCGGTCTATGTCAGGGGTCGAGCAGTACTTC. Its translation: CASSRSMSGVEQYF. The V and J genes are TRBV28 and TRBJ2-7, with D possibly matching TRBD1 (6 bases). The V gene lost 5 bases and the J gene lost 6 bases, with 17 bases spanning the gap. The germline CDR1 and CDR2 sequences are MDHEN and SYDVKM. There are 14 residues in the CDR3.

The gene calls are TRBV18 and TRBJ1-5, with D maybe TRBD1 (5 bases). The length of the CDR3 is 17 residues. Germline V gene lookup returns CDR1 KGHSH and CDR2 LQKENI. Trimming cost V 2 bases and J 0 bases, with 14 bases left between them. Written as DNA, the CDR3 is TGTGCCAGCTCACCAACCGGGGGGGTCGGTAGCAATCAGCCCCAGCATTTT. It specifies CASSPTGGVGSNQPQHF.